Listed below are T cell receptor beta chains from one sample, sequenced in a study of T cell responses to AZD1222 COVID-19 vaccine. Sequenced by immunoSEQ multiplex PCR; TCRdb stores in-frame clones only, minus some. The sample yields approximately 130,000 clones, around 88% seen once. The material was peripheral blood, obtained on day 0 of MenACWY control vaccination. The receptors come from an adult in good health. CDR3s include the opening cysteine and the closing phenylalanine or tryptophan. Each record gives: J gene, clone size, V gene, D gene, CDR3 protein, CDR3 DNA. D genes are given only for firm matches. Not every row has a clone size; where given, it reads once, few, many or a size class.

>TRBJ2-1|-|TRBV7-9|TRBD2
CASSLWLAGGRRSYNEQFF
TGTGCCAGCAGCTTATGGCTAGCGGGAGGGCGACGGTCCTACAATGAGCAGTTCTTC
>TRBJ1-1|-|TRBV5-1|-
CASSSSSEAFF
TGCGCCAGCAGCTCCTCAAGTGAAGCTTTCTTT
>TRBJ2-7|-|TRBV19|-
CASSIAVKGGPYEQYF
TGTGCCAGTAGTATAGCGGTGAAGGGTGGGCCCTACGAGCAGTACTTC
>TRBJ1-1|-|TRBV2|-
CASRGRNAEAFF
TGTGCCAGCAGGGGGCGCAACGCTGAAGCTTTCTTT
>TRBJ2-2|-|TRBV9|-
CASTVGVGELFF
TGTGCCAGCACCGTAGGGGTCGGGGAGCTGTTTTTT
>TRBJ2-1|-|TRBV10-2|-
CASSAAGLSYNEQFF
TGCGCCAGCAGTGCTGCAGGGCTCTCCTACAATGAGCAGTTCTTC
>TRBJ2-7|once|TRBV7-2|-
CASSLDQGGHEQYF
TGTGCCAGCAGCTTAGATCAGGGGGGCCACGAGCAGTACTTC
>TRBJ1-1|-|TRBV27|TRBD1
CASSLSRRGRSEAFF
TGTGCCAGCAGTTTAAGTCGCAGGGGGCGTAGTGAAGCTTTCTTT
>TRBJ2-2|-|TRBV5-4|TRBD1
CASSSPGQDTGELFF
TGTGCCAGCAGCTCCCCGGGACAGGACACCGGGGAGCTGTTTTTT
>TRBJ2-3|-|TRBV4-2|TRBD2
CASSQENIAGGLTDTQYF
TGTGCCAGCAGCCAAGAAAATATAGCGGGAGGGCTGACAGATACGCAGTATTTT
>TRBJ2-1|-|TRBV7-9|-
CASNLGTGRNEQFF
TGTGCCAGCAACCTTGGGACTGGACGCAATGAGCAGTTCTTC
>TRBJ2-7|-|TRBV7-2|TRBD2
CASSLYTSGSYEQYF
TGTGCCAGCAGCTTATATACTAGCGGGTCCTACGAGCAGTACTTC
>TRBJ1-5|-|TRBV5-5|-
CASSLTPWQPQHF
TGTGCCAGCAGCTTAACCCCGTGGCAGCCCCAGCATTTT
>TRBJ2-1|-|TRBV4-2|TRBD2
CASSQEASGRNEQFF
TGTGCCAGCAGCCAAGAGGCTAGCGGGAGAAATGAGCAGTTCTTC
>TRBJ1-1|few|TRBV12-3/TRBV12-4|-
CASSPQGNTEAFF
TGTGCCAGCAGTCCGCAGGGGAACACTGAAGCTTTCTTT
>TRBJ2-1|-|TRBV5-1|-
CASSLGTGINEQFF
TGCGCCAGCAGCTTAGGGACTGGAATCAATGAGCAGTTCTTC
>TRBJ1-1|-|TRBV5-1|-
CASSPHLGQPGSRNTEAFF
TGCGCCAGCAGCCCACATCTCGGACAGCCAGGATCTCGGAACACTGAAGCTTTCTTT
>TRBJ2-5|once|TRBV27|-
CASSSGQYQETQYF
TGTGCCAGCAGTTCAGGACAGTACCAAGAGACCCAGTACTTC
>TRBJ1-5|once|TRBV4-2|-
CASSPRINQPQHF
TGTGCCAGCAGCCCTCGTATCAATCAGCCCCAGCATTTT
>TRBJ2-1|-|TRBV7-3|TRBD2
CASSPGGGRSPSEQFF
TGTGCCAGCAGCCCTGGGGGCGGGAGGTCGCCCAGTGAGCAGTTCTTC
>TRBJ1-2|once|TRBV6-5|-
CASRNREFNYGYTF
TGTGCCAGCAGGAACAGGGAATTCAACTATGGCTACACCTTC
>TRBJ2-5|-|TRBV9|-
CASSPGTPGETQYF
TGTGCCAGCAGCCCCGGGACTCCCGGGGAGACCCAGTACTTC
>TRBJ1-5|-|TRBV28|-
CASSWGVLGNQPQHF
TGTGCCAGCAGTTGGGGCGTTTTGGGCAATCAGCCCCAGCATTTT
>TRBJ2-3|-|TRBV6-4|-
CASSAGAGDTQYF
TGTGCCAGCAGTGCGGGGGCGGGGGATACGCAGTATTTT
>TRBJ2-7|-|TRBV5-5|-
CASSLDLSYEQYF
TGTGCCAGCAGCTTGGATCTGTCATACGAGCAGTACTTC